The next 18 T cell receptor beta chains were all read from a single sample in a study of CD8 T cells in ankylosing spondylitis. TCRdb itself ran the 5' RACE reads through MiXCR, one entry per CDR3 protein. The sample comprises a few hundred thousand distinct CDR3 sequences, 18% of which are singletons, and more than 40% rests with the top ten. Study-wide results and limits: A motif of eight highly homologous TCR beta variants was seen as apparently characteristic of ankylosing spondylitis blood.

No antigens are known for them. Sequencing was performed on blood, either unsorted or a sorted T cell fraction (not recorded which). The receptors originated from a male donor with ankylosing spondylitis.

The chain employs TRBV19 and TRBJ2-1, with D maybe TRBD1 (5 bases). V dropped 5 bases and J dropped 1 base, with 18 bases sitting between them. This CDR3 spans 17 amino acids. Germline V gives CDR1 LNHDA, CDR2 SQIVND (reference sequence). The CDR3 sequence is CASSPFPAQGSYNEQFF. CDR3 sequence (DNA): TGTGCCAGTAGTCCTTTCCCCGCCCAGGGATCCTACAATGAGCAGTTCTTC.

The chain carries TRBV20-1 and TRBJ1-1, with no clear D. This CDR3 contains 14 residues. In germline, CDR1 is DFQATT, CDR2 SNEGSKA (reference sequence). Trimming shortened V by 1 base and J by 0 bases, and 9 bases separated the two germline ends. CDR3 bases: TGCAGTGCTAGAGGAGTACCCTTGAACACTGAAGCTTTCTTT. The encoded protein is CSARGVPLNTEAFF.

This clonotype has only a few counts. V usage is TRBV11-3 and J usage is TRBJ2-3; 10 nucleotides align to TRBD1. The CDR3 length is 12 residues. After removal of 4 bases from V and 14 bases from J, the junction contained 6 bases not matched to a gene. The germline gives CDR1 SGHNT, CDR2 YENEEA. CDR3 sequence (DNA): TGTGCCAGCAGCTACCGGGACAGGGGAAGGTATTTT. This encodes CASSYRDRGRYF.

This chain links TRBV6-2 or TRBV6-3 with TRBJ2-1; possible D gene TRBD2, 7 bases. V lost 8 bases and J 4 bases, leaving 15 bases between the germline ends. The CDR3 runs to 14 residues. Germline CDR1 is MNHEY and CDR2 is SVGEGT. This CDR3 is CASQGGGSYNEQFF. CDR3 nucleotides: TGTGCCAGCCAAGGGGGGGGGAGTTACAATGAGCAGTTCTTC.

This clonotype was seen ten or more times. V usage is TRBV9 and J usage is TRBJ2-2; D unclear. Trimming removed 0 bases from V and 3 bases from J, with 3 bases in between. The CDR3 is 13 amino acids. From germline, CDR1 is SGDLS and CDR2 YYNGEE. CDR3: CASSVGDTGELFF. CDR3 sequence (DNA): TGTGCCAGCAGCGTAGGAGACACCGGGGAGCTGTTTTTT.

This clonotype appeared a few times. CDR3 region: CASSLYPGTSVQFF. For the CDR3, the DNA is TGTGCCAGCAGTTTATACCCCGGGACTAGCGTGCAGTTCTTC. This sequence joins TRBV27 and TRBJ2-1, with 10 nucleotides matching TRBD2. The trim removed 1 base at V and 12 bases at J, leaving 6 bases unmatched. This CDR3 has 14 amino acids. Germline values: CDR1 MNHEY, CDR2 SMNVEV (reference sequence).

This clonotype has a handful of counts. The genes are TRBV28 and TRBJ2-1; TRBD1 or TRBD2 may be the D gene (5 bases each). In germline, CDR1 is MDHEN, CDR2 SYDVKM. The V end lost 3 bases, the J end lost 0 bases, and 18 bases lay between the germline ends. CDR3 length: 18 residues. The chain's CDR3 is CASSLRGQWDFSYNEQFF. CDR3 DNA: TGTGCCAGCAGTTTGAGGGGCCAGTGGGATTTCTCCTACAATGAGCAGTTCTTC.

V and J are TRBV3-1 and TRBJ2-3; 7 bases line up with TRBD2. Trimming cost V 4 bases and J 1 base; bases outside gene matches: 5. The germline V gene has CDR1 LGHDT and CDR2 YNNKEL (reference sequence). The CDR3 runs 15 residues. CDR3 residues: CASSRGGEGTDTQYF. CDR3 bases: TGTGCCAGCAGCCGGGGGGGGGAGGGCACAGATACGCAGTATTTT.

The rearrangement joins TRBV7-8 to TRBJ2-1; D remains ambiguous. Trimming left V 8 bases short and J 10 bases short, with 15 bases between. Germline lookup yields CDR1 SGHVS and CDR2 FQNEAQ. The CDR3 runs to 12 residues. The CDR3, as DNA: TGTGCCAGCTTAGGGCAGACCCACGAGCAGTTCTTC. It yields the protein CASLGQTHEQFF.

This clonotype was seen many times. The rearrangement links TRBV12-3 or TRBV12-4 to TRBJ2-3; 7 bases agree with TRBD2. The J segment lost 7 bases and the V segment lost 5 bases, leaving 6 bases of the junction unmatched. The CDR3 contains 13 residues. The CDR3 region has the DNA TGTGCCAGCAGTCCCGGCGGGAGTTATACGCAGTATTTT. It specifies CASSPGGSYTQYF.

CDR3 bases: TGTGCCAGCACCCCAATCCCCCTTGCTGAAAAACTGTTTTTT. Translating it yields CASTPIPLAEKLFF. The rearrangement joins TRBV9 to TRBJ1-4; no definite D call. V was trimmed by 6 bases and J by 7 bases, leaving 16 bases between them. Germline values: CDR1 SGDLS, CDR2 YYNGEE. There are 14 residues in the CDR3.

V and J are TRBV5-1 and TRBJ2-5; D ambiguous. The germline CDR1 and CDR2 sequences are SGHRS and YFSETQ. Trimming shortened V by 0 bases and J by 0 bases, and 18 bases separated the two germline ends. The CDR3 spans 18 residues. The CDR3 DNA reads TGCGCCAGCAGCTTGGATTCGGCTGGTCCCGGGTACCAAGAGACCCAGTACTTC. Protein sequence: CASSLDSAGPGYQETQYF.

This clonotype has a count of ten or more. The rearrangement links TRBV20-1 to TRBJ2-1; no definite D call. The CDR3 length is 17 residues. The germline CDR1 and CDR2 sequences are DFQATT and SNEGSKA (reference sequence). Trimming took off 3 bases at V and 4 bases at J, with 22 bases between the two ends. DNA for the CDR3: TGCAGTGCTAGTAGCCACCAAGACATACTAAAATACAATGAGCAGTTCTTC. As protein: CSASSHQDILKYNEQFF.

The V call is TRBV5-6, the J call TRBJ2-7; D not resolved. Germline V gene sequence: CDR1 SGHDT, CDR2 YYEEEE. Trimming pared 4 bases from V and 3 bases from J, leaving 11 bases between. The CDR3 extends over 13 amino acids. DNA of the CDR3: TGTGCCAGCAGCGACGTAGGGTACTACGAGCAGTACTTC. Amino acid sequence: CASSDVGYYEQYF.

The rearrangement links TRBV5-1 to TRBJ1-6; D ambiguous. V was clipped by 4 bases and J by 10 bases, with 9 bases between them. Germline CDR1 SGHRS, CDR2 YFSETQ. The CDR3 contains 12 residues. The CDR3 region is CASSGADSPLHF. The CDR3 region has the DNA TGCGCCAGCAGCGGCGCGGACTCACCCCTCCACTTT.

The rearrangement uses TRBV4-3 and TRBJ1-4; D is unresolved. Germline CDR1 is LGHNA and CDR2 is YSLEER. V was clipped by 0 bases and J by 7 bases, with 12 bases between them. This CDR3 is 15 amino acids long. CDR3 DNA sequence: TGCGCCAGCAGCCAAGAACGGCCTCCGGGTGAAAAACTGTTTTTT. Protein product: CASSQERPPGEKLFF.

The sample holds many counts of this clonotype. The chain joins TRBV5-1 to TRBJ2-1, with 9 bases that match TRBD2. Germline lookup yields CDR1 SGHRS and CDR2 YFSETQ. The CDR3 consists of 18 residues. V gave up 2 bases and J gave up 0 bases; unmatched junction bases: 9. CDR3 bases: TGCGCCAGCAGCTTCAGCGGGGGGTCCCACCTCTCCTACAATGAGCAGTTCTTC. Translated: CASSFSGGSHLSYNEQFF.

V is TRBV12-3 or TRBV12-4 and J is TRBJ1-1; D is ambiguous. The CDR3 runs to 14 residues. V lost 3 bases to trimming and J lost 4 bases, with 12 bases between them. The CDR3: CASSLGERGTEAFF. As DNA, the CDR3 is TGTGCCAGCAGTTTGGGAGAGCGGGGCACTGAAGCTTTCTTT.